Below are 23 T cell receptor beta chains sequenced from a single sample in a study of cytotoxic CD8 clonotypes in ibrutinib-treated CLL. Produced via immunoSEQ multiplex PCR; TCRdb's table is partial and in-frame only. The table shows approximately 300,000 clones, with almost 80% occurring only once. The specimen was PBMCs, collected before ibrutinib treatment. The receptors shown here come from a human donor with chronic lymphocytic leukemia.

The J gene is TRBJ2-7, the V gene TRBV28; D remains unclear. V lost 4 bases, J lost 3 bases, and 16 bases lay in between. CDR3 size: 15 residues. Germline V gene data show CDR1 as MDHEN and CDR2 as SYDVKM. CDR3 in amino acids: CASSYHPGRLYEQYF. The CDR3 nucleotides are TGTGCCAGCAGTTATCATCCCGGACGGCTCTACGAGCAGTACTTC.

The gene calls are TRBV9 and TRBJ1-2; 8 bases are a match to TRBD1. The CDR3 is 15 residues long. Germline V gene data show CDR1 as SGDLS and CDR2 as YYNGEE. V shed 0 bases and J 5 bases; nucleotides not matched to a gene: 6. Here the CDR3 reads CASSVGAGGAYGYTF. DNA of the CDR3: TGTGCCAGCAGCGTAGGAGCAGGGGGCGCGTATGGCTACACCTTC.

The rearrangement uses TRBV9 and TRBJ2-7; 9 positions match TRBD1. Per germline, CDR1 SGDLS and CDR2 YYNGEE. V was pared by 7 bases and J by 3 bases, with 5 bases of the junction left unmatched. This CDR3 is built from 13 residues. In DNA form, the CDR3 reads TGTGCCAGCGGGCGGGGACAGGGCTACGAGCAGTACTTC. This translates into CASGRGQGYEQYF.

The V gene is TRBV7-6, the J gene TRBJ2-5; D is tentatively TRBD1 or TRBD2 (5 bases each). Trimming removed 3 bases from V and 10 bases from J, with 12 bases in between. The length of the CDR3 is 12 residues. Germline CDR1 SGHVS, CDR2 FNYEAQ. The CDR3 region has the DNA TGTGCCAGCAGCTTCCTGGTGGGGGACCAGTACTTC. This sequence encodes CASSFLVGDQYF.

The chain carries TRBV5-1 and TRBJ2-1; 10 bases are shared with TRBD2. Trimming took 3 bases from V and 6 from J; bases not matched to a gene: 12. Germline CDR1 reads SGHRS; CDR2 reads YFSETQ. The CDR3 has 17 residues. CDR3 amino acids: CASSSGVSGRSANEQFF. CDR3 in DNA: TGCGCCAGCAGCTCGGGAGTTAGCGGGAGGTCCGCCAATGAGCAGTTCTTC.

The rearrangement uses TRBV7-9 and TRBJ2-5, with 8 bases matching TRBD2. This CDR3 spans 15 amino acids. Germline V CDR1 and CDR2: SEHNR, FQNEAQ (reference sequence). The V segment lost 5 bases and the J segment 5 bases; nucleotides outside the gene matches: 10. The CDR3 here is CASSTLAGTDETQYF. CDR3 DNA: TGTGCCAGCAGCACCTTAGCGGGGACGGATGAGACCCAGTACTTC.

About this clone itself: One end of the junction fails to match germline, which may point to a read error. This sequence joins TRBV4-1 and TRBJ1-5, with 7 bases lining up with TRBD1. This CDR3 is 15 amino acids long. Germline CDR1 is MGHRA and CDR2 is YSYEKL. In nucleotides, the CDR3 is TGCGCCAGCAGCAAAGAAAACAGGGGTGAACAGCCCCAGCATTTT. Translating gives CASSKENRGEQPQHF.

The chain links TRBV19 to TRBJ2-3; D possibly corresponds to TRBD2 (6 bases). The CDR3 sequence is 16 residues long. The germline V gene has CDR1 LNHDA and CDR2 SQIVND (reference sequence). V dropped 0 bases and J dropped 6 bases, with 16 bases sitting between them. CDR3 sequence: CASSIDRTGVGDTQYF. The DNA for the CDR3 is TGTGCCAGTAGTATAGACAGAACGGGAGTAGGGGATACGCAGTATTTT.

The V gene is TRBV7-2, the J gene TRBJ2-1; 8 nucleotides agree with TRBD2. Per germline, CDR1 SGHTA and CDR2 FQGNSA. The trim removed 3 bases at V and 5 bases at J, leaving 6 bases unmatched. This CDR3 contains 15 residues. The CDR3 loop reads CASSLSGSLNNEQFF. The DNA for the CDR3 is TGTGCCAGCAGCTTGAGCGGGAGTCTGAACAATGAGCAGTTCTTC.

This rearrangement joins TRBV28 to TRBJ2-5, with D uncertain. Trimming cost V 3 bases and J 1 base, with 9 bases left between them. Germline loops: CDR1 MDHEN, CDR2 SYDVKM. There are 14 residues in the CDR3. CDR3 in DNA: TGTGCCAGCAGTTTTAAGTGGGGCCAAGAGACCCAGTACTTC. Its protein is CASSFKWGQETQYF.

This clone was picked up a small number of times. The J gene is TRBJ1-4, the V gene TRBV2; 9 bases are shared with TRBD1. Germline-derived CDR1 and CDR2 are SNHLY and FYNNEI. The CDR3 is 15 amino acids. Trimming took 4 bases from V and 2 from J; bases not matched to a gene: 2. The CDR3 loop is CASSVTGGTNEKLFF. In DNA, the CDR3 is TGTGCCAGCAGTGTTACAGGGGGCACTAATGAAAAACTGTTTTTT.

The CDR3: CASRKRHLSYEQYF. Here the CDR3 DNA reads TGTGCCAGCAGAAAAAGGCACTTATCCTACGAGCAGTACTTC. The rearrangement joins TRBV25-1 to TRBJ2-7, with no clear D. The V and J ends lost 6 bases and 1 base respectively, with 13 bases between them. The germline gives CDR1 MGHDK, CDR2 SYGVNS. This CDR3 contains 14 residues.

V usage is TRBV28 and J usage is TRBJ2-5; 11 positions match TRBD2. Trimming at V came to 1 base and at J to 4 bases, leaving 2 bases not matched to a gene. This CDR3 is built from 15 residues. The germline V gene has CDR1 MDHEN and CDR2 SYDVKM. The CDR3, as DNA: TGTGCCAGCAGTTTATTCGGACTAGCGGGAGAGACCCAGTACTTC. Translated: CASSLFGLAGETQYF. The full variable domain, in which reference TRBV28 and TRBJ2-5 provide the parts outside the CDR3, is DVKVTQSSRYLVKRTGEKVFLECVQDMDHENMFWYRQDPGLGLRLIYFSYDVKMKEKGDIPEGYSVSREKKERFSLILESASTNQTSMYLCASSLFGLAGETQYFGPGTRLLVL.

With regard to this clone: This sample includes further DNA sequences coding for the same CDR3. The chain joins TRBV5-8 to TRBJ2-7, with TRBD2 identical over 13 bases. Trimming removed 5 bases from V and 2 bases from J; junction bases left unmatched: 4. Germline V CDR1 and CDR2: SGHTS, YDEGEE. This CDR3 has 15 residues. CDR3 nucleotides: TGTGCCAGCAGGACGGGACTAGCGGGAACCTACGAGCAGTACTTC. Encoded protein: CASRTGLAGTYEQYF.

This clone was counted only a few times. The rearrangement joins TRBV7-2 to TRBJ2-7; D remains ambiguous. There are 15 residues in the CDR3. Germline V gives CDR1 SGHTA, CDR2 FQGNSA. Trimming took 3 bases from V and 2 from J, leaving 14 bases between them. The CDR3 coding sequence is TGTGCCAGCAGCTTCCGGACGACAAACCCCTACGAGCAGTACTTC. Residues: CASSFRTTNPYEQYF.

The chain employs TRBV5-1 and TRBJ2-2; D may correspond to TRBD1 or TRBD2 (5 bases each). The ends were cut back, 4 bases at V and 5 bases at J, with 21 bases in the middle. This CDR3 comprises 17 residues. Germline V gene lookup returns CDR1 SGHRS and CDR2 YFSETQ. The CDR3 nucleotides read TGCGCCAGCAGCCAACCGTCTGAGGGGCGAGGAACCGGGGAGCTGTTTTTT. Translated: CASSQPSEGRGTGELFF.

This chain links TRBV11-2 with TRBJ2-7; TRBD2 matches 8 bases. In germline, CDR1 is SGHAT, CDR2 FQNNGV. V trimming: 4 bases; J trimming: 4 bases; junction bases outside the gene matches: 3. The CDR3 runs to 13 residues. CDR3 bases: TGTGCCAGCAGCTCGGGAGGGTTTTACGAGCAGTACTTC. It codes for CASSSGGFYEQYF.

The V gene is TRBV6-5, the J gene TRBJ2-6; 7 bases align to TRBD1. The CDR3 is 15 residues long. Germline V gene sequence: CDR1 MNHEY, CDR2 SVGAGI. The V and J ends lost 2 bases and 2 bases, in that order; junction bases with no gene match: 0. The chain's CDR3 is CASSYRGPGANVLTF. The CDR3 nucleotides read TGTGCCAGCAGTTACAGGGGGCCTGGGGCCAACGTCCTGACTTTC.

The V call is TRBV7-9, the J call TRBJ2-3, with D hard to call. V was shortened by 7 bases and J by 6 bases, with 14 bases between the two germline ends. This CDR3 has 13 amino acids. The V gene's germline CDR1 is SEHNR and CDR2 FQNEAQ (reference sequence). The chain's CDR3 is CASTLPGWDTQYF. The CDR3 DNA reads TGTGCCAGCACCCTCCCCGGGTGGGATACGCAGTATTTT.

The CDR3 spells CASSQDSGDGELFF. The CDR3 bases are TGCGCCAGCAGCCAAGACTCTGGGGACGGGGAGCTGTTTTTT. J is TRBJ2-2 and V is TRBV4-3; D is undetermined. This CDR3 contains 14 residues. Germline values: CDR1 LGHNA, CDR2 YSLEER. Trimming stripped 0 bases from V and 7 bases from J, with 9 bases between.

The J gene is TRBJ2-7, the V gene TRBV25-1, with D tentatively TRBD1 or TRBD2 (5 bases each). Germline V gene lookup returns CDR1 MGHDK and CDR2 SYGVNS. V gave up 6 bases and J gave up 3 bases, with 24 bases separating them. The CDR3 contains 17 residues. The CDR3 bases are TGTGCCAGCAGGGCAGAATATGGGAGAGGGGTAGACTACGAGCAGTACTTC. Protein sequence: CASRAEYGRGVDYEQYF.

The chain employs TRBV5-1 and TRBJ2-7; 14 bases map to TRBD2. V was pared by 3 bases and J by 1 base, with 6 bases of the junction left unmatched. The length of the CDR3 is 17 residues. Germline loops: CDR1 SGHRS, CDR2 YFSETQ. The CDR3 region has the DNA TGCGCCAGCAGCTGGGGGACTAGCGGGAGAAAGTCCTACGAGCAGTACTTC. Its translation: CASSWGTSGRKSYEQYF.

The rearrangement links TRBV7-6 to TRBJ2-5; D might be TRBD2 (5 bases). The CDR3 totals 15 residues. V gave up 5 bases and J gave up 1 base, with 14 bases separating them. CDR1 SGHVS and CDR2 FNYEAQ come from the germline V gene. CDR3 sequence reads: CASSAMRLSQETQYF. DNA for the CDR3: TGTGCCAGCAGCGCTATGCGACTATCCCAAGAGACCCAGTACTTC.